The 20 T cell receptor beta chains below come from one sample, sequenced in a study of circulating and synovial CD4+ cells in juvenile arthritis (TCRdb year 2014). The method was the immunoSEQ multiplex PCR assay. This immuneACCESS table, as held by TCRdb, lists in-frame sequences with V and J called but not all clones. Of the missing ones, under half trace to an unresolved V gene in checked studies; the others have no known cause. In this sample the table shows around 17,000 clones, 91% of which occur a single time. 0.73% of the sample belongs to the ten largest clones. Sequencing input: CD4+ T cells from blood. The receptors stem from a human donor with juvenile idiopathic arthritis.

The J gene is TRBJ2-7, the V gene TRBV4-1; 9 bases align to TRBD1. The germline V gene has CDR1 MGHRA and CDR2 YSYEKL. This CDR3 has 14 residues. Trimming at V came to 4 bases and at J to 2 bases, leaving 3 bases not matched to a gene. This CDR3 is CASSRGQGPYEQYF. CDR3 in DNA: TGCGCCAGCAGCCGGGGACAGGGCCCCTACGAGCAGTACTTC.

The chain carries TRBV7-2 and TRBJ1-1; no clear D gene. With 1 base removed from V and 9 bases from J, the gap between germline ends came to 18 bases. This CDR3 has 15 amino acids. CDR1 is SGHTA, CDR2 FQGNSA, per germline. In DNA form, the CDR3 reads TGTGCCAGCAGCTTAGTGTTCGCAGGAATTGTCAAAGCTTTCTTT. This encodes CASSLVFAGIVKAFF.

V usage is TRBV7-9 and J usage is TRBJ1-3, with 8 bases matching TRBD1. The CDR3 totals 14 residues. The ends lost 5 bases at V and 3 bases at J; junction bases unmatched: 3. Germline V gene data show CDR1 as SEHNR and CDR2 as FQNEAQ (reference sequence). CDR3 in DNA: TGTGCCAGCAGCCCTGGGACAGGTGGAAACACCATATATTTT. This codes for CASSPGTGGNTIYF. Together with reference TRBV7-9 and TRBJ1-3, the CDR3 gives the full variable domain: DTGVSQNPRHKITKRGQNVTFRCDPISEHNRLYWYRQTLGQGPEFLTYFQNEAQLEKSRLLSDRFSAERPKGSFSTLEIQRTEQGDSAMYLCASSPGTGGNTIYFGEGSWLTVV.

CDR3 DNA: TGTGCCAGCAGCCCCGGGACTACCGTCGTCCATGAGCAGTTCTTC. Protein: CASSPGTTVVHEQFF. V gene TRBV11-3 combines with J gene TRBJ2-1, with TRBD2 matching 7 bases. There are 15 residues in the CDR3. The junction had 12 bases not matched to a gene; V was cut back by 5 bases and J by 8 bases. Germline CDR1 SGHNT, CDR2 YENEEA.

The chain employs TRBV11-2 and TRBJ1-1; 7 bases are shared with TRBD1. This CDR3 region has 14 residues. V dropped 5 bases and J dropped 8; count of bases not matched to a gene: 11. CDR1 is SGHAT and CDR2 is FQNNGV in the germline V gene. The DNA for the CDR3 is TGTGCCAGCAGCCACAACCGACAGGGCCTCGAAGCTTTCTTT. Its translation: CASSHNRQGLEAFF.

The chain combines TRBV7-2 with TRBJ2-5; TRBD1 agrees at 7 bases. The V gene end was trimmed by 1 base and the J gene end by 9 bases; junction bases not matched to a gene: 8. This CDR3 has 14 residues. Germline V lookup: CDR1 SGHTA, CDR2 FQGNSA. The chain's CDR3 is CASSLGGQSYAQYF. CDR3 bases: TGTGCCAGCAGCTTAGGGGGACAGTCTTATGCCCAGTACTTC.

V is TRBV7-2 and J is TRBJ1-2; D might be TRBD1 (5 bases). V gave up 5 bases and J gave up 5 bases, with 12 bases separating them. The CDR3 covers 13 residues. Per the germline V gene, CDR1 is SGHTA and CDR2 is FQGNSA. The CDR3 reads CASSQDRNYGYTF. CDR3 in DNA: TGTGCCAGCAGCCAAGACAGAAATTATGGCTACACCTTC.

This clone turned up a few times. The V call is TRBV7-3, the J call TRBJ2-7, with 11 bases lining up with TRBD2. The germline V gene encodes CDR1 SGHTA and CDR2 FQGTGA. With 6 bases clipped from V and 4 bases from J, the junction kept 8 bases outside the gene matches. The CDR3 runs to 15 residues. In DNA, the CDR3 is TGTGCCAGCAGTGTGGTAGCGGGAGGGCGATACGAGCAGTACTTC. Translation gives CASSVVAGGRYEQYF.

V and J are TRBV2 and TRBJ1-1; D is unclear. In germline, CDR1 is SNHLY, CDR2 FYNNEI. There are 13 residues in the CDR3. V gave up 10 bases and J gave up 0 bases, with 12 bases separating them. This CDR3 reads CATLQFMNTEAFF. In DNA form, the CDR3 reads TGTGCCACCTTACAGTTCATGAACACTGAAGCTTTCTTT.

V gene TRBV19 combines with J gene TRBJ2-2, with TRBD1 as a possible D gene (6 bases). The ends were cut back, 6 bases at V and 5 bases at J, with 16 bases in the middle. The CDR3 length is 15 residues. Germline loops: CDR1 LNHDA, CDR2 SQIVND (reference sequence). The CDR3 spells CASRRQGGRTGELFF. The CDR3 nucleotides read TGTGCCAGTAGGAGGCAAGGGGGTCGGACCGGGGAGCTGTTTTTT.

This chain joins TRBV2 and TRBJ2-7; tentatively, D is TRBD2 (6 bases). Germline lookup yields CDR1 SNHLY and CDR2 FYNNEI. CDR3 length: 14 residues. Trimming took 7 bases from V and 0 from J, leaving 13 bases between them. CDR3 sequence: CASTPGLLSYEQYF. The CDR3 bases are TGTGCCAGCACTCCGGGACTGCTCTCCTACGAGCAGTACTTC.

This chain links TRBV5-4 with TRBJ2-5; 12 nucleotides match TRBD2. Per germline, CDR1 SGHNT and CDR2 YYREEE (reference sequence). J lost 2 bases, V lost 4 bases, and 3 bases had no gene match. The CDR3 is 15 amino acids. Written as DNA, the CDR3 is TGTGCCAGCAGCAGGACTAGCGGGGAACAAGAGACCCAGTACTTC. It yields the protein CASSRTSGEQETQYF.

The rearrangement links TRBV6-5 to TRBJ1-2; no definite D call. The CDR3 has 14 residues. Between the trimmed V and J ends, which lost 2 bases and 4 bases, there was a span of 11 bases. Germline V CDR1 and CDR2: MNHEY, SVGAGI. CDR3 region: CASSYRDEGYGYTF. The CDR3 nucleotides read TGTGCCAGCAGTTACCGAGACGAGGGCTATGGCTACACCTTC.

This chain links TRBV7-9 with TRBJ1-3; TRBD1 agrees at 7 bases. The CDR3 sequence is 15 residues long. Losses at the gene ends were 3 bases for V and 2 bases for J; bases not matched to a gene: 4. The germline gives CDR1 SEHNR, CDR2 FQNEAQ (reference sequence). DNA of the CDR3: TGTGCCAGCAGCTTTAGTCAGGGGGCTGGAAACACCATATATTTT. This gives the protein CASSFSQGAGNTIYF.

This chain links TRBV2 with TRBJ1-5; no clear D gene. Germline CDR1 is SNHLY and CDR2 is FYNNEI. CDR3 length: 15 amino acids. V was trimmed by 5 bases and J by 1 base, leaving 12 bases between them. This CDR3 is CASSPGFGSNQPQHF. In DNA form, the CDR3 reads TGTGCCAGCAGTCCGGGATTTGGCAGCAATCAGCCCCAGCATTTT.

The rearrangement joins TRBV7-9 to TRBJ1-1; 9 bases map to TRBD1. CDR1 and CDR2 (germline): SEHNR, FQNEAQ (reference sequence). J lost 7 bases, V lost 5 bases, and 11 bases had no gene match. The CDR3 has 15 amino acids. In nucleotides, the CDR3 is TGTGCCAGCAGCAAATATACAGGGGGCTCACGTGAAGCTTTCTTT. Residues: CASSKYTGGSREAFF.

The chain uses TRBV2 and TRBJ2-5; maybe TRBD2 (6 bases). V was pared by 2 bases and J by 14 bases, with 15 bases between. The CDR3 is made up of 12 amino acids. The V gene's germline CDR1 is SNHLY and CDR2 FYNNEI. The CDR3 DNA sequence: TGTGCCAGCAGTGAACGTGGGAGGACCGACTACTTC. This sequence encodes CASSERGRTDYF.

The J gene is TRBJ2-7, the V gene TRBV5-1, with D possibly matching TRBD1 (6 bases). The V gene's germline CDR1 is SGHRS and CDR2 YFSETQ. This CDR3 region has 14 residues. V was shortened by 7 bases and J by 0 bases, with 14 bases between the two germline ends. The CDR3 here is CASSWDTSSYEQYF. In DNA, the CDR3 is TGCGCCAGCTCTTGGGACACTAGCTCCTACGAGCAGTACTTC. Complete variable domain (other parts from reference TRBV5-1 and TRBJ2-7): KAGVTQTPRYLIKTRGQQVTLSCSPISGHRSVSWYQQTPGQGLQFLFEYFSETQRNKGNFPGRFSGRQFSNSRSEMNVSTLELGDSALYLCASSWDTSSYEQYFGPGTRLTVT.

This clone is a singleton in its sample. The chain has TRBV29-1 and TRBJ1-2; 9 nucleotides align to TRBD1. This CDR3 region has 16 residues. J lost 2 bases, V lost 6 bases, and 13 bases had no gene match. Germline V gives CDR1 SQVTM, CDR2 ANQGSEA. The CDR3 reads CSVEPKLGTGNYGYTF. The DNA for the CDR3 is TGCAGCGTCGAACCGAAGTTAGGGACAGGGAACTATGGCTACACCTTC. The full variable domain, in which reference TRBV29-1 and TRBJ1-2 provide the parts outside the CDR3, is SAVISQKPSRDICQRGTSLTIQCQVDSQVTMMFWYRQQPGQSLTLIATANQGSEATYESGFVIDKFPISRPNLTFSTLTVSNMSPEDSSIYLCSVEPKLGTGNYGYTFGSGTRLTVV.

The chain recombines TRBV5-1 with TRBJ2-1, with TRBD2 matching 14 bases. This CDR3 contains 16 residues. With 3 bases clipped from V and 4 bases from J, the junction kept 3 bases outside the gene matches. CDR1 is SGHRS, CDR2 YFSETQ, per germline. The CDR3 nucleotides read TGCGCCAGCAGCTCAGGGACTAGCGGGGGATACAATGAGCAGTTCTTC. This sequence encodes CASSSGTSGGYNEQFF.